This TCR beta chain was recorded in a study of regulatory T cells in long-lasting Graves disease. CDR3 size: 16 residues. V lost 2 bases to trimming and J lost 0 bases, with 14 bases between them. The germline V gene has CDR1 SGHAT and CDR2 FQNNGV. TCR beta libraries were built with iRepertoire HTBI primers and Arm-PCR of CDR3 regions. TCRdb re-called the multiplex PCR reads with MiXCR, one entry per CDR3 protein. The sample lists about 220,000 distinct CDR3 sequences; roughly a fifth were seen once. This clonotype was observed at least ten times. Its antigen is undetermined. Time point reported: newly diagnosed GD, antithyroid drugs for less than 3 months. With RNA extracted from PBMCs as input, the TCR library was made. Study results and caveats: Patients whose Graves' disease persisted exhibited lower TCR diversity than those newly diagnosed.

This sample was also put to use in a study of T cells in Graves' hyperthyroidism and ophthalmopathy. From that second work: Participants, patients aged 18 to 65, had newly diagnosed hyperthyroidism with a duration under 2 months. During a first-round RT-PCR of the TCR CDR3, the HTBI primer set was used.

The clonotype comes from a woman in her 30s with Graves disease. V usage is TRBV11-2 and J usage is TRBJ2-7; D remains ambiguous. Sample: peripheral blood mononuclear cells (PBMCs), taken at new diagnosis, from a patient treated with antithyroid drugs. CDR3 protein: CASSLMHGLSSYEQYF. Here the CDR3 DNA reads TGTGCCAGCAGCTTAATGCACGGTCTCAGCTCCTACGAGCAGTACTTC.